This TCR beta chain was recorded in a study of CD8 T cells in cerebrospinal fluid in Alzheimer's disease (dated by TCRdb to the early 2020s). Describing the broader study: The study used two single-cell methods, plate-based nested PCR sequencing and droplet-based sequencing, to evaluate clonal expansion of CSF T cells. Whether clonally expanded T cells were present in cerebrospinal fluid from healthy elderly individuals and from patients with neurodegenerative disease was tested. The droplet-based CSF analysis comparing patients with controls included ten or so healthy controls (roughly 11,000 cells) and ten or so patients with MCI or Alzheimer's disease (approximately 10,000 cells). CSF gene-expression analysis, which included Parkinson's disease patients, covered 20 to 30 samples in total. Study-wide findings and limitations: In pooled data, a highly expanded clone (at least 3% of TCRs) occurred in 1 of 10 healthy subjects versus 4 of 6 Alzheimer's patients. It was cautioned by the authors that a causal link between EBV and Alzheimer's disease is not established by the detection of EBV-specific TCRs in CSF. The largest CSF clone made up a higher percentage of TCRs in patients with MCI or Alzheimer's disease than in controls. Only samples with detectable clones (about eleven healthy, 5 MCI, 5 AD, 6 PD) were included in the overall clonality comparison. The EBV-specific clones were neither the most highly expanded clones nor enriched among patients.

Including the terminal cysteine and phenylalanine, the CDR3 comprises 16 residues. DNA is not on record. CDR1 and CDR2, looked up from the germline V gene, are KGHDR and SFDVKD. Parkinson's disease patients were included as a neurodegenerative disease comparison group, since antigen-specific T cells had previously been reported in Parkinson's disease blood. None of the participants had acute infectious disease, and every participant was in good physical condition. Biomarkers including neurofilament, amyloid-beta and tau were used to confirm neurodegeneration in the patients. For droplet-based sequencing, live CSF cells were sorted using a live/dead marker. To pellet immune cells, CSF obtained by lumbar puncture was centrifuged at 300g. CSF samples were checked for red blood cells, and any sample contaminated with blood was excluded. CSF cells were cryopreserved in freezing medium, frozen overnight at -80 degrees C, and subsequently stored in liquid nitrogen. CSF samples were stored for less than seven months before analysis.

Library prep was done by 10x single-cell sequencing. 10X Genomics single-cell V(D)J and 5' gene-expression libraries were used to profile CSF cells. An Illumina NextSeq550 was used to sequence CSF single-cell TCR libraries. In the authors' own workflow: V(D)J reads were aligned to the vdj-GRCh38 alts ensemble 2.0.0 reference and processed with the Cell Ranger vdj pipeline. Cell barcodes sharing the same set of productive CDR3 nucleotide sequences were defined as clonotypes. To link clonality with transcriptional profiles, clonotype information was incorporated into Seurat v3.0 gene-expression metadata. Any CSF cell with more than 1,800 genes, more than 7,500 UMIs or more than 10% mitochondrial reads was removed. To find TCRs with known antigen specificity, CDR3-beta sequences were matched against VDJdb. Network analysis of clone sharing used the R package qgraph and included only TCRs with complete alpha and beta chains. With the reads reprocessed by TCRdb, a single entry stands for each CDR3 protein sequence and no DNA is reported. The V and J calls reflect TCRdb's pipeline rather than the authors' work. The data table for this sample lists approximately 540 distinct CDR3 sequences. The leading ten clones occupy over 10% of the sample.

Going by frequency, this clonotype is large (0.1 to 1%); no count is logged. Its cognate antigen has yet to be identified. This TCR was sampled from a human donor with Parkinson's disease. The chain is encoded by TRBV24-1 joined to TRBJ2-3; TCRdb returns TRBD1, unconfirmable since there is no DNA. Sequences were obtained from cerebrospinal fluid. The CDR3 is CATSDPVGGSADTQYF.